A selection of T cell receptor beta chains follows, all from one sample in a study of naive and memory T cell subsets. TCRdb reprocessed the UMI-ligation and nested PCR reads via MiXCR and lists one record per CDR3 protein. The sample consists of over 100,000 distinct CDR3 sequences, 35% to 40% of them appearing once. The sequencing input was central memory CD4+ T cells from blood. The receptors shown here come from a human donor in good health. The CDR3 runs from the conserved cysteine through the conserved F or W. The order of the fields is clone size, J gene, V gene, D gene, CDR3 protein, CDR3 DNA. D genes are given only for firm matches. Part of the rows lack a size; the others show once, few, many or a class for expanded clones.

few	TRBJ2-5	TRBV30	.	CAWSVSQETQYF	TGTGCCTGGAGTGTATCCCAAGAGACCCAGTACTTC
few	TRBJ2-1	TRBV19	.	CASSIDRGRGVNEQFF	TGTGCCAGTAGTATAGATCGGGGCCGCGGAGTCAATGAGCAGTTCTTC
few	TRBJ2-6	TRBV20-1	.	CSAVTSYSGANVLTF	TGCAGTGCCGTGACATCTTACTCTGGGGCCAACGTCCTGACTTTC
few	TRBJ1-1	TRBV7-2	.	CASSLGRSEAFF	TGTGCCAGCAGCCTTGGACGGTCAGAAGCTTTCTTT
few	TRBJ1-1	TRBV10-3	.	CAISESQGMSEAFF	TGTGCCATCAGTGAGTCGCAGGGAATGTCTGAAGCTTTCTTT
.	TRBJ2-5	TRBV6-5	.	CASSYSKFGGIQETQYF	TGTGCCAGCAGTTACTCGAAGTTCGGCGGGATACAAGAGACCCAGTACTTC
.	TRBJ2-3	TRBV7-9	TRBD2	CASSLATSGTDTQYF	TGTGCCAGCAGCTTAGCGACTAGCGGGACAGATACGCAGTATTTT
.	TRBJ2-7	TRBV7-9	.	CASSSQVSASYEQYF	TGTGCCAGCAGCTCCCAGGTGTCGGCATCCTACGAGCAGTACTTC
once	TRBJ2-2	TRBV28	.	CASSPGHLLSGELFF	TGTGCCAGCAGTCCCGGACACCTTTTGTCCGGGGAGCTGTTTTTT
once	TRBJ1-1	TRBV6-5	TRBD1	CASSSQDRGGEAFF	TGTGCCAGCAGTTCCCAGGACAGGGGTGGTGAAGCTTTCTTT
few	TRBJ2-1	TRBV20-1	.	CSARREEQFF	TGCAGTGCTAGAAGGGAGGAGCAGTTCTTC
once	TRBJ1-1	TRBV20-1	TRBD1	CSASKTGSPEAFF	TGCAGTGCCTCAAAGACAGGGTCTCCTGAAGCTTTCTTT
few	TRBJ2-1	TRBV29-1	TRBD2	CSVEGVGAGPAGQFF	TGCAGCGTTGAAGGAGTAGGAGCGGGGCCCGCCGGGCAGTTCTTC
few	TRBJ1-1	TRBV19	TRBD1	CASSKDRENTEAFF	TGTGCCAGTAGTAAGGACAGGGAGAACACTGAAGCTTTCTTT
few	TRBJ2-1	TRBV7-3	TRBD2	CASSSEASGSSYNEQFF	TGTGCCAGCAGCTCAGAGGCTAGCGGGAGCTCCTACAATGAGCAGTTCTTC
.	TRBJ2-6	TRBV6-4	TRBD1	CASSAQGATLSGANVLTF	TGTGCCAGCAGTGCACAGGGGGCTACCCTCTCTGGGGCCAACGTCCTGACTTTC
few	TRBJ1-2	TRBV12-3/TRBV12-4	TRBD1	CASSFGTGVDSGYTF	TGTGCCAGCAGTTTCGGGACAGGGGTGGATTCTGGCTACACCTTC
.	TRBJ2-3	TRBV6-5	.	CASSYTSTDTQYF	TGTGCCAGCAGTTATACTAGCACAGATACGCAGTATTTT
few	TRBJ2-5	TRBV25-1	.	CASSPKGGIQIQETQYF	TGTGCCAGCAGTCCGAAGGGCGGGATACAAATCCAAGAGACCCAGTACTTC
.	TRBJ2-1	TRBV10-3	.	CAIRGGLYNEQFF	TGTGCCATCAGGGGCGGACTTTACAATGAGCAGTTCTTC
.	TRBJ2-5	TRBV30	.	CAWNSGQETQYF	TGTGCCTGGAACTCAGGGCAGGAGACCCAGTACTTC
.	TRBJ1-6	TRBV5-1	TRBD1	CASSSAGTGNSPLHF	TGCGCCAGCAGCTCCGCCGGGACAGGGAATTCACCCCTCCACTTT
.	TRBJ1-2	TRBV2	.	CASITNLAGYGYTF	TGTGCCAGCATCACCAACCTGGCAGGGTATGGCTACACCTTC
.	TRBJ1-5	TRBV28	.	CASRRTPSGSDQPQHF	TGTGCCAGCAGACGGACCCCGTCGGGGTCTGATCAGCCCCAGCATTTT
.	TRBJ2-3	TRBV28	TRBD2	CASSHLRLAGGRSTDTQYF	TGTGCCAGCAGTCATTTGCGACTAGCGGGAGGGCGGAGCACAGATACGCAGTATTTT
few	TRBJ2-2	TRBV24-1	.	CATSASPGSGELFF	TGTGCCACCAGTGCCAGTCCCGGGTCCGGGGAGCTGTTTTTT
.	TRBJ1-5	TRBV12-3/TRBV12-4	.	CASSLGRYSNQPQHF	TGTGCCAGCAGTTTAGGGCGGTATAGCAATCAGCCCCAGCATTTT
.	TRBJ2-1	TRBV10-3	TRBD2	CAISESELAGSFQFF	TGTGCCATCAGTGAGTCGGAACTAGCGGGAAGTTTTCAGTTCTTC
.	TRBJ2-1	TRBV11-2	TRBD2	CASSFLRLAGDHNEQFF	TGTGCCAGCAGCTTCCTTAGACTAGCGGGAGATCACAATGAGCAGTTCTTC
few	TRBJ2-5	TRBV18	TRBD1	CASSLRNRGYQETQYF	TGTGCCAGCTCACTAAGGAACAGGGGGTACCAAGAGACCCAGTACTTC
many	TRBJ2-1	TRBV6-2/TRBV6-3	.	CASSYGGRQFF	TGTGCCAGCAGTTACGGTGGCCGGCAGTTCTTC
.	TRBJ2-3	TRBV4-1	TRBD2	CASSQEGLAGGGDTQYF	TGCGCCAGCAGCCAAGAGGGACTAGCGGGAGGAGGAGATACGCAGTATTTT
.	TRBJ1-5	TRBV4-1	.	CASSQEWNQPQHF	TGCGCCAGCAGCCAAGAATGGAATCAGCCCCAGCATTTT